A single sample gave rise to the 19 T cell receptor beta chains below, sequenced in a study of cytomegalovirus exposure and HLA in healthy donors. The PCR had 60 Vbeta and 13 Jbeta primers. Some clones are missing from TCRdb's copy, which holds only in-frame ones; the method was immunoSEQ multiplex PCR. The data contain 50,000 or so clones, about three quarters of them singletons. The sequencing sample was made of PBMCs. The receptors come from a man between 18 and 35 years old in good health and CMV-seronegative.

The CDR3 is CASSFRQGGEQYF. The CDR3 nucleotides are TGTGCCAGCAGCTTCCGACAGGGGGGCGAGCAGTACTTC. The chain is built from TRBV7-9 and TRBJ2-7; 9 bases line up with TRBD1. CDR1 and CDR2 (germline): SEHNR, FQNEAQ (reference sequence). The CDR3 is 13 amino acids. After removal of 3 bases from V and 6 bases from J, the junction contained 3 bases not matched to a gene.

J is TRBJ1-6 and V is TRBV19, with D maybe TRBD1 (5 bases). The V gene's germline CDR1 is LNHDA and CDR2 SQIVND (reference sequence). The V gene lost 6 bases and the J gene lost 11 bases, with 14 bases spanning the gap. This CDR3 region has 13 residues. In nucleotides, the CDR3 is TGTGCCAGTAGCACAACAGGAGTTGCACCCCTCCACTTT. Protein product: CASSTTGVAPLHF.

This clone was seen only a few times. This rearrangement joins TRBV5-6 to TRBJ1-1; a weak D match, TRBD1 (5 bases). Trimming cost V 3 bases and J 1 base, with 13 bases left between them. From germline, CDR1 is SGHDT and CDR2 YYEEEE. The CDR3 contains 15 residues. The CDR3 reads CASSWYRSRNTEAFF. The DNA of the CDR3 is TGTGCCAGCAGCTGGTACAGGTCTCGGAACACTGAAGCTTTCTTT.

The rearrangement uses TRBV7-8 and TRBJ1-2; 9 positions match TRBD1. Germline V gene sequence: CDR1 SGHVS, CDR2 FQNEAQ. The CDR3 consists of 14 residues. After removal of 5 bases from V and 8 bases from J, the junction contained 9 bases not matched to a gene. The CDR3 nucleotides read TGTGCCAGCAGCCCAAGGACAGGGGCAAGCGGCTACACCTTC. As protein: CASSPRTGASGYTF.

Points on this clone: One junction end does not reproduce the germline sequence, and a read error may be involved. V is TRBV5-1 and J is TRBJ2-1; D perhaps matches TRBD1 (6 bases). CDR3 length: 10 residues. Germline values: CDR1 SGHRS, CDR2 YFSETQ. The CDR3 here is CASSLRQALF. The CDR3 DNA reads TGCGCCAGCAGCTTGCGACAGGCCCTCTTC.

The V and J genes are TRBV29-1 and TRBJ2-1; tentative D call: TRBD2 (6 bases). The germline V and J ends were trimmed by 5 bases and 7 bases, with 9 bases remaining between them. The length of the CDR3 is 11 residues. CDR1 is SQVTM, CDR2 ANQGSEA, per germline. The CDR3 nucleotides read TGCAGCGTTTACAGCGGGAATGAGCAGTTCTTC. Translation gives CSVYSGNEQFF.

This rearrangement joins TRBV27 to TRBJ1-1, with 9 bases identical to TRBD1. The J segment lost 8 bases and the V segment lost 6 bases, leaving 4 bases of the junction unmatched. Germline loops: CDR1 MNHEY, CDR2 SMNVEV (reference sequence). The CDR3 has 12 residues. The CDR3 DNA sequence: TGTGCCAGCAGGACAGGGGGTCGAGAAGCTTTCTTT. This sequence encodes CASRTGGREAFF.

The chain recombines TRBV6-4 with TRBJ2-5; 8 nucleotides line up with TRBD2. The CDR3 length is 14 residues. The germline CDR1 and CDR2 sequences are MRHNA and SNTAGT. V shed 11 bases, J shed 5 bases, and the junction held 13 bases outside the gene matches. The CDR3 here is CASRKDGGDETQYF. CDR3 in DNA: TGTGCCTCCCGGAAAGACGGGGGGGACGAGACCCAGTACTTC.

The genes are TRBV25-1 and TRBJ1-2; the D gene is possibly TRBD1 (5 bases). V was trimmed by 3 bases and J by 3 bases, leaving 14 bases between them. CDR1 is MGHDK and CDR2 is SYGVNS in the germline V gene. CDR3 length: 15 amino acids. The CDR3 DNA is TGTGCCAGCAGTGAGATAGGAGGGGTGGACTATGGCTACACCTTC. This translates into CASSEIGGVDYGYTF.

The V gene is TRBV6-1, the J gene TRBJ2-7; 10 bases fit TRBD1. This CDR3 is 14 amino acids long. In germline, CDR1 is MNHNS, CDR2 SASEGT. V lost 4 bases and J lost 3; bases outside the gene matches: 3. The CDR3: CASSVTGGDYEQYF. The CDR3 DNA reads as TGTGCCAGCAGTGTGACAGGGGGCGACTACGAGCAGTACTTC.

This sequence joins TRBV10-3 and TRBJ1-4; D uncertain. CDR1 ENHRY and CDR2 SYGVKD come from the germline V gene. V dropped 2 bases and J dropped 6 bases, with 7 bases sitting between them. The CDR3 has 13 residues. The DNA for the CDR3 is TGTGCCATCAGTGAGGGTTTAGATGAAAAACTGTTTTTT. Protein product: CAISEGLDEKLFF.

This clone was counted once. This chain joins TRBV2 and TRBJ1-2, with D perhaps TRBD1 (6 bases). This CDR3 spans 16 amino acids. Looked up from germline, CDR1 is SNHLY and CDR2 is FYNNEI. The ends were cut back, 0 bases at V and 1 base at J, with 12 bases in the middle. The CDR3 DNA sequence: TGTGCCAGCAGTGAAGCGCTTTTACAGGGTAACTATGGCTACACCTTC. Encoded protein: CASSEALLQGNYGYTF.

CDR3 protein: CASRYRQETQYF. The CDR3 DNA reads TGTGCCAGCAGATACCGGCAAGAGACCCAGTACTTC. The rearrangement uses TRBV6-6 and TRBJ2-5, with D hard to call. Germline CDR1 reads MNHNY; CDR2 reads SVGAGI (reference sequence). The V and J ends lost 6 bases and 2 bases respectively, with 7 bases between them. The CDR3 spans 12 residues.

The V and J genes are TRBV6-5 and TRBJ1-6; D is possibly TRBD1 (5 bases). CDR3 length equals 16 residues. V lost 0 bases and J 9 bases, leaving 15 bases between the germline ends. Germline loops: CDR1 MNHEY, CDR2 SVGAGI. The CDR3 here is CASSYSETVGISPLHF. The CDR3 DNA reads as TGTGCCAGCAGTTACTCCGAGACAGTGGGGATTTCACCCCTCCACTTT.

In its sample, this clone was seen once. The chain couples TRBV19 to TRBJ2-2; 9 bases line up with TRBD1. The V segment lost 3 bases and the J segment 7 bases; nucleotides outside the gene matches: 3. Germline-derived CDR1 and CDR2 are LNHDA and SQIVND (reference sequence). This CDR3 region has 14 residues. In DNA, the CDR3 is TGTGCCAGTAGTATTGGACAGGGGATCGGGGAGCTGTTTTTT. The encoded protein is CASSIGQGIGELFF.

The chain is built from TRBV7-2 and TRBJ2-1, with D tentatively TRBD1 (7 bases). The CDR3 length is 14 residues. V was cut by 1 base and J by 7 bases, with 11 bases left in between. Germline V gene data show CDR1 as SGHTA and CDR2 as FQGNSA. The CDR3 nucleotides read TGTGCCAGCAGCTTAGAGCCAGGGGGGAATGAGCAGTTCTTC. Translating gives CASSLEPGGNEQFF.

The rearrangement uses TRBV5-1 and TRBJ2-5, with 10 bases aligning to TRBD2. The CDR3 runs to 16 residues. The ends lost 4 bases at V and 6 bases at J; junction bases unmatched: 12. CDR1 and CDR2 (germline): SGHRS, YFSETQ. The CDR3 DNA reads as TGCGCCAGCAGCCCTGACTATAGCGGGAGGCAGAAGACCCAGTACTTC. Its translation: CASSPDYSGRQKTQYF.

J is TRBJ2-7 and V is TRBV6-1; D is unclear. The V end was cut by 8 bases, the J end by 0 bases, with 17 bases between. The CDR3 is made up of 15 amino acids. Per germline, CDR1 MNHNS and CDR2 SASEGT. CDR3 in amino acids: CASCTDHNYSYEQYF. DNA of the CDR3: TGTGCCAGCTGCACAGACCACAATTACTCCTACGAGCAGTACTTC.

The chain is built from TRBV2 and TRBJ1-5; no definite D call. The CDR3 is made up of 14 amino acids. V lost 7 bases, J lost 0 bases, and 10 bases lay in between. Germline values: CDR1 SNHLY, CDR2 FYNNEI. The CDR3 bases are TGTGCCAGCATCGGAGGTAATAGCAATCAGCCCCAGCATTTT. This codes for CASIGGNSNQPQHF.